Below, 10 T cell receptor beta chains from the same sample are listed, as sequenced in a study of blood T cell repertoires in COVID-19. TCRdb's copy holds only in-frame clones and misses some; the assay was immunoSEQ multiplex PCR. The sample has 150,000 to 200,000 clones; more than 80% are singletons. The sample comprised peripheral blood. Receptor source: a human donor in a cohort sampled during active COVID-19.

The J gene is TRBJ1-4, the V gene TRBV11-2; 7 bases are shared with TRBD1. The CDR3 extends over 17 amino acids. Trimming at V came to 5 bases and at J to 3 bases, leaving 12 bases not matched to a gene. Germline lookup yields CDR1 SGHAT and CDR2 FQNNGV. The CDR3 loop reads CASSRDSRVLSNEKLFF. The CDR3, as DNA: TGTGCCAGCAGCCGGGACAGTAGAGTTTTGTCTAATGAAAAACTGTTTTTT.

CDR3 loop: CAWGRSLNTEAFF. CDR3 sequence (DNA): TGTGCCTGGGGCAGAAGTTTGAACACTGAAGCTTTCTTT. This chain links TRBV30 with TRBJ1-1; no definite D call. This CDR3 has 13 amino acids. V dropped 5 bases and J dropped 0 bases, with 10 bases sitting between them. The V gene's germline CDR1 is GTSNPN and CDR2 SVGIG (reference sequence).

The chain links TRBV4-3 to TRBJ2-2; no definite D call. Germline-derived CDR1 and CDR2 are LGHNA and YSLEER. CDR3 length equals 12 residues. V lost 3 bases, J lost 6 bases, and 5 bases lay in between. The CDR3 sequence is CASSQGSGELFF. CDR3 nucleotide sequence: TGCGCCAGCAGCCAGGGCTCCGGGGAGCTGTTTTTT.

The V gene is TRBV9, the J gene TRBJ2-3; 9 nucleotides agree with TRBD1. The CDR3 runs 15 residues. From germline, CDR1 is SGDLS and CDR2 YYNGEE. With V trimmed by 4 bases and J by 6 bases, 9 bases remained unmatched. The CDR3 sequence: CASSPTGGSGDTQYF. In nucleotides, the CDR3 is TGTGCCAGCAGCCCCACAGGGGGCTCAGGTGATACGCAGTATTTT.

This CDR3 is CASSPDSQMNTGELFF. CDR3 nucleotides: TGTGCCAGCAGCCCGGACAGCCAAATGAACACCGGGGAGCTGTTTTTT. The chain couples TRBV7-2 to TRBJ2-2; the D gene is possibly TRBD1 (6 bases). The V and J ends lost 5 bases and 1 base respectively, with 14 bases between them. The CDR3 runs 16 residues. In germline, CDR1 is SGHTA, CDR2 FQGNSA.

This chain links TRBV28 with TRBJ1-4; D uncertain. This CDR3 spans 14 amino acids. The germline V and J ends were trimmed by 7 bases and 5 bases, with 14 bases remaining between them. Per germline, CDR1 MDHEN and CDR2 SYDVKM. Here the CDR3 reads CASTLYRENEKLFF. The DNA of the CDR3 is TGTGCCAGCACCTTGTACAGAGAAAATGAAAAACTGTTTTTT.

This clone was detected only once. This chain uses TRBV11-2 with TRBJ2-5; 10 positions match TRBD1. CDR3 size: 16 residues. The germline CDR1 and CDR2 sequences are SGHAT and FQNNGV. Losses at the gene ends were 5 bases for V and 4 bases for J; bases not matched to a gene: 10. DNA for the CDR3: TGTGCCAGCAGCCCCCGACAGGGGGCGGTTGGAGAGACCCAGTACTTC. This sequence encodes CASSPRQGAVGETQYF.

This clone has a single count. The gene calls are TRBV18 and TRBJ1-6; TRBD1 matches 8 bases. The V and J ends lost 2 bases and 7 bases, in that order; junction bases with no gene match: 7. This CDR3 is 16 amino acids long. In germline, CDR1 is KGHSH, CDR2 LQKENI. The CDR3 nucleotides read TGTGCCAGCTCACCATTCCAGACAGGGGCGAATTCACCCCTCCACTTT. This codes for CASSPFQTGANSPLHF.

V gene TRBV5-1 combines with J gene TRBJ2-3, with 13 bases lining up with TRBD2. This CDR3 has 15 residues. Germline lookup yields CDR1 SGHRS and CDR2 YFSETQ. Germline trimming cut 4 bases from V and 3 bases from J; bases unmatched to any gene: 2. This CDR3 reads CASSGGLAGTDTQYF. The CDR3 DNA sequence: TGCGCCAGCAGCGGGGGACTAGCGGGAACAGATACGCAGTATTTT. Full variable domain (outside the CDR3, taken from reference TRBV5-1 and TRBJ2-3): KAGVTQTPRYLIKTRGQQVTLSCSPISGHRSVSWYQQTPGQGLQFLFEYFSETQRNKGNFPGRFSGRQFSNSRSEMNVSTLELGDSALYLCASSGGLAGTDTQYFGPGTRLTVL.

This clone was picked up one time. J is TRBJ2-7 and V is TRBV10-1, with 9 nucleotides matching TRBD1. CDR3 length equals 13 residues. Germline-derived CDR1 and CDR2 are WNHNN and SYGVQD (reference sequence). Losses at the gene ends were 4 bases for V and 4 bases for J; bases not matched to a gene: 2. CDR3 protein: CASSAGQGYEQYF. The CDR3, as DNA: TGCGCCAGCAGTGCGGGACAGGGTTACGAGCAGTACTTC.